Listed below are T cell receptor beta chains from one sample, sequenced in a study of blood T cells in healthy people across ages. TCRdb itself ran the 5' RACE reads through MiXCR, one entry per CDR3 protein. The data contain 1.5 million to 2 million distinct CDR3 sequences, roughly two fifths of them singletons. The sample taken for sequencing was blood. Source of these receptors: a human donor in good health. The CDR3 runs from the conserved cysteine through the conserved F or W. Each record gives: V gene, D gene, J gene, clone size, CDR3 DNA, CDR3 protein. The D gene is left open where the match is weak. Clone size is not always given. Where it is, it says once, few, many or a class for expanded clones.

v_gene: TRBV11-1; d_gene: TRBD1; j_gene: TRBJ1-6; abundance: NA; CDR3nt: TGTGCCAGCAGCCTCAGGGGGCGGAATTCACCCCTCCACTTT; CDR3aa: CASSLRGRNSPLHF
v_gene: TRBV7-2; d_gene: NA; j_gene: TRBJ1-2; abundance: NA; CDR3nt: TGTGCCAACACGGGACTCCGGGGAGGAGGCTACACCTTC; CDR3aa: CANTGLRGGGYTF
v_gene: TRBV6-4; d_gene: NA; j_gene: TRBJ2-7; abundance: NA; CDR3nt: TGTGCCAGCAGTGACTCGTCGTCGTGTCGGGTATACGAGCAGTACTTC; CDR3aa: CASSDSSSCRVYEQYF
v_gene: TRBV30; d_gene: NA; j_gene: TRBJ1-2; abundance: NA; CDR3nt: TGTGCCTGCCCGAGGGAAAACTATGGCTACACCTTC; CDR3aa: CACPRENYGYTF
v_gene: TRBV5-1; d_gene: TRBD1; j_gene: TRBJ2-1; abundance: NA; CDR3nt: TGCGCCAGCAGTCCAGACTGGACAGGGGTAGATGAGCAGTTCTTC; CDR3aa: CASSPDWTGVDEQFF
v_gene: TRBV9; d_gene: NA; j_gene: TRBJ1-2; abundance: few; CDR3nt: TGTGCCAGCAGCGTAGAAGGGCAGGCGACTTATGGCTACACCTTC; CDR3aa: CASSVEGQATYGYTF
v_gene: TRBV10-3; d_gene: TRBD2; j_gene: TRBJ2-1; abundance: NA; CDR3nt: TGTGCCACCGGCCGGGGGGACTCGGCCTACAATGAGCAGTTCTTC; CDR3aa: CATGRGDSAYNEQFF
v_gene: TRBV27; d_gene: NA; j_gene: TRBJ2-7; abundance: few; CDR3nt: TGTGCCAGCGGTTACTCGGGAAGCCCCACCGAGCAGTACTTC; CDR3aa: CASGYSGSPTEQYF
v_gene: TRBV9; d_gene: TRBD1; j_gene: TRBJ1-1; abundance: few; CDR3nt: TGTGCCAGCAGCGTACGACAGGGGACTGAAGCTTTCTTT; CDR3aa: CASSVRQGTEAFF
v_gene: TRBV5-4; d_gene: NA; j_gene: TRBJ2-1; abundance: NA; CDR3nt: TGTGCCAGCAGCGCAGCACAAGCAGCGGGTGAGCAGTTCTTC; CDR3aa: CASSAAQAAGEQFF
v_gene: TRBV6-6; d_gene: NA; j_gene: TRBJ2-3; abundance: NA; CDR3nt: TGTGCCAGCAGTTACGAGGGGAGTACAGATACGCAGTATTTT; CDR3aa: CASSYEGSTDTQYF
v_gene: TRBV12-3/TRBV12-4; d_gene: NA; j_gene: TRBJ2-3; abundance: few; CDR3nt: TGTGCCAGCAGTTTCAGGCAGATCACAGATGCGCAGTATTTT; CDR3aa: CASSFRQITDAQYF
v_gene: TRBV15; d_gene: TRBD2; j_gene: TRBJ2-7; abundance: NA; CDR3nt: TGTGCCACCAGCAGAGAGGCTAGCGGGGTCTCCGAGCAGTACTTC; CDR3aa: CATSREASGVSEQYF
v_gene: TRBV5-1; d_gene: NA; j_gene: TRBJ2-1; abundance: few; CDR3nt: TGCGCCAGCAGCTTCGGGAGAGCCAACAATGAGCAGTTCTTC; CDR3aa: CASSFGRANNEQFF
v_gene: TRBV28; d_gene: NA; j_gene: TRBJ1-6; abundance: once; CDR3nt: TGTGCCAGCAGTTTTCCAGCGAGCTCGTCACCCCTCCACTTT; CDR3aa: CASSFPASSSPLHF
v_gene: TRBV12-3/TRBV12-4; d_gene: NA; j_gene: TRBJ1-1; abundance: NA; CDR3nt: TGTGCCAGCAGTTTAGCGCTGGGATTAGGAACTGAAGCTTTCTTT; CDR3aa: CASSLALGLGTEAFF
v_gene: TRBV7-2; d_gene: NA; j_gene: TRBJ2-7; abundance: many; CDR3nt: TGTGCCAGCAGCTTAGTGTCGGCGGCCGAGCAGTACTTC; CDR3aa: CASSLVSAAEQYF
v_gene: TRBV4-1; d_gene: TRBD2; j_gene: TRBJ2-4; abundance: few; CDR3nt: TGCGCCAGCAGCCATCGATTAGCGGGGGGGGAGGAAAACATTCAGTACTTC; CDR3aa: CASSHRLAGGEENIQYF
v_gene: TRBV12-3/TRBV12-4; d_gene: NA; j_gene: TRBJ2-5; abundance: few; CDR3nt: TGTGCCAGCAAAACTGGGGTAGCGTTGGAGACCCAGTACTTC; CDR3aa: CASKTGVALETQYF
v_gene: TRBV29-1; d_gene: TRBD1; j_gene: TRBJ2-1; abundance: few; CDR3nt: TGCAGCGTTGTGTTCAGGGGGCGCCCCGGCAATGAGCGGTTCTTC; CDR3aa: CSVVFRGRPGNERFF
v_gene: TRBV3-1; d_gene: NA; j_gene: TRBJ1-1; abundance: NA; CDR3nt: TGTGCCAGCAGCCAAGATGATCCCGTAAACACTGAAGCTTTCTTT; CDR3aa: CASSQDDPVNTEAFF
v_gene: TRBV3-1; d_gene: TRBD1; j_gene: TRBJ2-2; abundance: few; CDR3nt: TGTGCCAGTCGAGGGGGCGCGGGCACCGGGGAGCTGTTTTTT; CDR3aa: CASRGGAGTGELFF
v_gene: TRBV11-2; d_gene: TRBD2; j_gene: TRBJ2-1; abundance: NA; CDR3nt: TGTGCCAGCAGCTTAGGCGGGGGGGCCACAAATGAGCAGTTCTTC; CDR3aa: CASSLGGGATNEQFF
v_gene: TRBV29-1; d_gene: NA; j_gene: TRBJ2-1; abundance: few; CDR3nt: TGCAGCGTTGACCCAGGCGGTAGTAATGAGCAGTTCTTC; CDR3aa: CSVDPGGSNEQFF
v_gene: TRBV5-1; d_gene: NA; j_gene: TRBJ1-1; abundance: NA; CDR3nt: TGCGCCAGCAGCTTGGAGGGGACCGCGAGCAATGAAGCTTTCTTT; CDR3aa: CASSLEGTASNEAFF
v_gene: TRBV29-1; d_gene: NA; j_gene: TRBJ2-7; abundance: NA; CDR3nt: TGCAGCGTCCGACCCAGGTTGACCTACGAGCAGTACTTC; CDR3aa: CSVRPRLTYEQYF
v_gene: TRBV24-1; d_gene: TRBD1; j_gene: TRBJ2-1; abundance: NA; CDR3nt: TGTGCCACCAGTGACCCCCTAGGGGGCCGAAACAATGAGCAGTTCTTC; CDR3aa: CATSDPLGGRNNEQFF
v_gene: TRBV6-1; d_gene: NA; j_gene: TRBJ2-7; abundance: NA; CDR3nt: TGTGCCAGCAGTGGTATCGGCAGGACCTACGAGCAGTACTTC; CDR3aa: CASSGIGRTYEQYF
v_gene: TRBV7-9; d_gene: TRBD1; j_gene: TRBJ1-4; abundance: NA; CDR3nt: TGTGCCAGCAGCTTGGGAGCCTGGACAGGGGGGATAACTAATGAAAAACTGTTTTTT; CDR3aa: CASSLGAWTGGITNEKLFF
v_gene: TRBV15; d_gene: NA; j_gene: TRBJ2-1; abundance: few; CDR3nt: TGTGCCACCAGCAGAGGCAGGGGTTACAATGAGCAGTTCTTC; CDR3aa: CATSRGRGYNEQFF
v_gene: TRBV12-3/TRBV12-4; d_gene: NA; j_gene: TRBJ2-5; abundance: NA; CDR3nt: TGTGCCAGCAGTTTTATACCTGAGATACCTCCTGGGGATGAGCAGTACTTC; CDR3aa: CASSFIPEIPPGDEQYF
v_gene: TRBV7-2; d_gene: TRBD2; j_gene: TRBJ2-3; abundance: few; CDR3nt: TGTGCCAGCAGCTTGCGGGGTTCTTCTAGCGGGGGGGTTGCTAGCACAGATACGCAGTATTTT; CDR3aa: CASSLRGSSSGGVASTDTQYF
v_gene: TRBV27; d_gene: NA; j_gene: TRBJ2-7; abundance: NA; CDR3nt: TGTGCCAGCAGACCTACCGGGACCGAAACCTACGAGCAGTACTTC; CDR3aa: CASRPTGTETYEQYF
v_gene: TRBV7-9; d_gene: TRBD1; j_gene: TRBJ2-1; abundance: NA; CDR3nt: TGTGCCAGCAGCTTCGGGACAGGGAAATTCTCCTACGAGCAGTTCTTC; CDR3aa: CASSFGTGKFSYEQFF
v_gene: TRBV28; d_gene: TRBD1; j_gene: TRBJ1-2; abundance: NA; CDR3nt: TGTGCCAGCAGTCTCGGGACAGTCCAAGCCCCCCGGAACACCTTC; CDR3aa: CASSLGTVQAPRNTF
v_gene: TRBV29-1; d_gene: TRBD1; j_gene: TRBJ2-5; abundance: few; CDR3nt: TGCAGCGTTCCAACGACAGGGGCGATACAAGAGACCCAGTACTTC; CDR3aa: CSVPTTGAIQETQYF
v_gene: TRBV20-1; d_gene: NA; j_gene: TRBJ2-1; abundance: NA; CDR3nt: TGCAGTGCTGAGGGGGCGGGTGTAGCGGGCGGTCTCCATGAGCAGTTCTTC; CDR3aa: CSAEGAGVAGGLHEQFF
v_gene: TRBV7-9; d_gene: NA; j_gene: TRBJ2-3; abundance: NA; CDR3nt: TGTGCCAGCAGCTTAGTGGGTTCCTCAGATACGCAGTATTTT; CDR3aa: CASSLVGSSDTQYF
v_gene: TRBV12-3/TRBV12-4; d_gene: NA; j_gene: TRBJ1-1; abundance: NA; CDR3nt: TGTGCCAGCAGGCCGATCCCCGAGGACACATTAAGCCCGAACACTGAAGCTTTCTTT; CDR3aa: CASRPIPEDTLSPNTEAFF
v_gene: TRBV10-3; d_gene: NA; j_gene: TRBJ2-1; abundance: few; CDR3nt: TGTGCCATCAGTGAGTCCCTAGATAAAGCGGAGCAGTTCTTC; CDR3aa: CAISESLDKAEQFF
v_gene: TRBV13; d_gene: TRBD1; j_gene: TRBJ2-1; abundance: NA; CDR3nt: TGTGCCAGCAGCTTTCCCACAGGGGGTGGTTTGGACAATGAGCAGTTCTTC; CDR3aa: CASSFPTGGGLDNEQFF
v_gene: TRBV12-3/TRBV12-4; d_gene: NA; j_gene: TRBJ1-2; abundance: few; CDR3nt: TGTGCCAGCAGTTTGCAGGGATACAACTATGGCTACACCTTC; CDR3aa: CASSLQGYNYGYTF
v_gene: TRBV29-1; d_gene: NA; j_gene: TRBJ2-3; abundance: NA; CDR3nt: TGCAGCGCCCGACTAGGAGTCACAGATACGCAGTATTTT; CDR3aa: CSARLGVTDTQYF
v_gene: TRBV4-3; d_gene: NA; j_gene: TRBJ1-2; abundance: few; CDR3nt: TGCGCCAGCAGCCAAGATGGAGGGGGGATCTATGGCTACACCTTC; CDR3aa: CASSQDGGGIYGYTF
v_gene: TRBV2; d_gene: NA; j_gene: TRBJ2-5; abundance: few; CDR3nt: TGTGCCAGCAGGAGGGAGCAGGAGACCCAGTACTTC; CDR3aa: CASRREQETQYF
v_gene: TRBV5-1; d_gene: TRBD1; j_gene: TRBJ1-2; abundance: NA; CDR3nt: TGCGCCAGCAGCCCGGACAGGGTATCATATGACTACACCTTC; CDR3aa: CASSPDRVSYDYTF
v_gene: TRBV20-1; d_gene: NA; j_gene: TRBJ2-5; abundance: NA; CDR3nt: TGCAGTGCTAGCGTCCCAGGGGAGACCCAGTACTTC; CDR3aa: CSASVPGETQYF
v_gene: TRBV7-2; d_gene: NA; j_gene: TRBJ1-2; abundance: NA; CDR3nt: TGTGCCAGCAGCCATAATGACTATGGCTACACCTTC; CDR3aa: CASSHNDYGYTF
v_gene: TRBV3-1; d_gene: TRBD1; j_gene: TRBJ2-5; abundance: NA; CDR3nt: TGTGCCAGCAGCCAAGATGTGACAGGGGCAGAGACCCAGTACTTC; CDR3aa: CASSQDVTGAETQYF
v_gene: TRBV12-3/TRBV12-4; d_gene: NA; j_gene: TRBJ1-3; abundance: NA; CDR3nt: TGTGCCATGAGCAGGGGTACGGGAAACACCATATATTTT; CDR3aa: CAMSRGTGNTIYF
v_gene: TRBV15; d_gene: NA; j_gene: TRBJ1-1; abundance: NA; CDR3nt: TGTGCCACCAGCAGAGATCGGTGGGGTGAGACTGAAGCTTTCTTT; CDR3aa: CATSRDRWGETEAFF
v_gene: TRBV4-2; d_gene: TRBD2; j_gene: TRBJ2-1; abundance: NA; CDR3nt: TGTGCCTCGGCGGGACTAGCGGAACACAATGAGCAGTTCTTC; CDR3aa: CASAGLAEHNEQFF
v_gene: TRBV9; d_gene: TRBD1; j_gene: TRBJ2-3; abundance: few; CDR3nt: TGTGCCAGCAGCATCTCGGGACAGCCTAGCACAGATACGCAGTATTTT; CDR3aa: CASSISGQPSTDTQYF
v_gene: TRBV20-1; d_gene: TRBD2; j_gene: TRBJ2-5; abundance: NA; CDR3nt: TGCAGTGCGCCGACTAGCGGGGGACCCCCGTCCGAGACCCAGTACTTC; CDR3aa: CSAPTSGGPPSETQYF